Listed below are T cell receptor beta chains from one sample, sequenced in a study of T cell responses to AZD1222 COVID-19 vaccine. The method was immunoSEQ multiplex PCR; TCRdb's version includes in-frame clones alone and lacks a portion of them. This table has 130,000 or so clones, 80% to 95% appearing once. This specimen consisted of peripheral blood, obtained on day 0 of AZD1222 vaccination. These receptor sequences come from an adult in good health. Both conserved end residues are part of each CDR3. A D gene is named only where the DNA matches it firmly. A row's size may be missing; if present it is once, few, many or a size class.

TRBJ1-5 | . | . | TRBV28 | TGTGCCAGCAGTTTTGGGGGGTATAGCAATCAGCCCCAGCATTTT | CASSFGGYSNQPQHF
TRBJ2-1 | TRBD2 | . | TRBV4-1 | TGCGCCAGCAGCCCCCGACTAGCGGGAAGACTAGGGGGATACAATGAGCAGTTCTTC | CASSPRLAGRLGGYNEQFF
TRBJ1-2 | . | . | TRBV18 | TGTGCCAGCTCACCATCGGTCGGAGCAAACTATGGCTACACCTTC | CASSPSVGANYGYTF
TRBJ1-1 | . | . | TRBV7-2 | TGTGCCAGCAGCTTATTTCTGAACACTGAAGCTTTCTTT | CASSLFLNTEAFF
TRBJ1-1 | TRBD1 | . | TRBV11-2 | TGTGCCAGCAGCGGCCCCCAAGGACAGGGGTGGACTGAAGCTTTCTTT | CASSGPQGQGWTEAFF
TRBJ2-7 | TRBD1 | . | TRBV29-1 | TGCAGCGTTAGACAGGGGCCCTACGAGCAGTACTTC | CSVRQGPYEQYF
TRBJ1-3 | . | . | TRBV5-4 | TGTGCCAGCAGCCCGGCGGCGGGCGGAAACACCATATATTTT | CASSPAAGGNTIYF
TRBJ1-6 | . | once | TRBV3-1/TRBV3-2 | TGTGCCAGCAGCCAAGAAACCGGGGGAGGATCACCCCTCCACTTT | CASSQETGGGSPLHF
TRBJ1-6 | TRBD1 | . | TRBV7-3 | TGTGCCAGCAGCTTATCCGACAGGGGTGGATCACCCCTCCACTTT | CASSLSDRGGSPLHF
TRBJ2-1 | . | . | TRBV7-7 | TGTGCTAGCAGCCGAATGCTAGAAGATGAGCAGTTCTTC | CASSRMLEDEQFF
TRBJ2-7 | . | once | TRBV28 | TGTGCCAGCAGTTTTCTCTCAAACTCGCGCTACGAGCAGTACTTC | CASSFLSNSRYEQYF
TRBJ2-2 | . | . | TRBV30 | TGTGCCTGGGGACGGCTTGACACCGGGGAGCTGTTTTTT | CAWGRLDTGELFF
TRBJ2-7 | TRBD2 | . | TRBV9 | TGTGCCAGCAGCGAGACTAGCGGGAGGTGGGACGAGCAGTACTTC | CASSETSGRWDEQYF
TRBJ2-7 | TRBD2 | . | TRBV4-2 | TGTGCCAGCAGCCAAGACGGGACTAGCGGATCCTACGAGCAGTACTTC | CASSQDGTSGSYEQYF
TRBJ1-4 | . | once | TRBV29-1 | TGCAGCGTTTCTTCCTGGAGGGCTAATGAAAAACTGTTTTTT | CSVSSWRANEKLFF
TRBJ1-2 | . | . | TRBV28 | TGTGCCAGCAGTTTCAGCGGGGGATTCAGATATGGCTACACCTTC | CASSFSGGFRYGYTF
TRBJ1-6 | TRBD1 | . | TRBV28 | TGTGCCAGCAGTTTATCAGGGGGCTATTCACCCCTCCACTTT | CASSLSGGYSPLHF
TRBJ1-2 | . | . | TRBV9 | TGTGCCAGCAGCGTAGATCCGGGGAACTATGGCTACACCTTC | CASSVDPGNYGYTF
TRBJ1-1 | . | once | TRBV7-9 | TGTGCCAGCAGCTCCCCCTGGGAAACTGAAGCTTTCTTT | CASSSPWETEAFF
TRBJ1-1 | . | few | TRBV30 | TGTGCCTGGAGCAAAGGGCTGAACACTGAAGCTTTCTTT | CAWSKGLNTEAFF
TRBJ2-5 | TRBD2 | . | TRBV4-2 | TGTGCCAGCAGCCACGAGCTCGGGATAGCGGGAGGGCCGAGGGAGACCCAGTACTTC | CASSHELGIAGGPRETQYF
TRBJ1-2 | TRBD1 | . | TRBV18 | TGTGCCAGCTCACCACGCCTAAGGGACAGGGGGAATGCGTACGGCTACACCTTC | CASSPRLRDRGNAYGYTF
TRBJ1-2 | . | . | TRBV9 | TGTGCCAGCAGCGTCACCGGGACATCTGGCTATGGCTACACCTTC | CASSVTGTSGYGYTF
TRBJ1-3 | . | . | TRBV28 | TGTGCCAGCTTGGGGGGGGATGGAAACACCATATATTTT | CASLGGDGNTIYF
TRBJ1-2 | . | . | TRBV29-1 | TGCAGCGTTGGGGCAACCTGGGGTGGCTACACCTTC | CSVGATWGGYTF
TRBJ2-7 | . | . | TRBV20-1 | TGCAGTGCTAGCACATACTACGAGCAGTACTTC | CSASTYYEQYF
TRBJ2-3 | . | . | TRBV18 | TGTGCCAGCTCACCCGTCACAGATACGCAGTATTTT | CASSPVTDTQYF
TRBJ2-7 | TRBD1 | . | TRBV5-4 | TGTGCCAGCAGCTCGCGGGACAGGGGGTCCTACGAGCAGTACTTC | CASSSRDRGSYEQYF
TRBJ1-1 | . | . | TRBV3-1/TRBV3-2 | TGTGCCAGCAGCCAGAGGGACACTGAAGCTTTCTTT | CASSQRDTEAFF
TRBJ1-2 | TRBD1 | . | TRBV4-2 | TGTGCCAGCAGCCAGGGCAGGGGGTCGGGTGGCTACACCTTC | CASSQGRGSGGYTF
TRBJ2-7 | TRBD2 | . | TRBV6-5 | TGTGCCAGCAGGCGGGCTAGCGGGAGCTCCTACGAGCAGTACTTC | CASRRASGSSYEQYF
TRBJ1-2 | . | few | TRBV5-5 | TGTGCCAGCAGCTTGGTAGGACAAGGACCCTATGGCTACACCTTC | CASSLVGQGPYGYTF
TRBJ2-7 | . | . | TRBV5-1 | TGCGCCAGCAGCTTGATGGGCGTATTCTACGAGCAGTACTTC | CASSLMGVFYEQYF
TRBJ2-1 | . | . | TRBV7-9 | TGTGCCAGCAGCCTAGTAACGGCACGTGATGAGCAGTTCTTC | CASSLVTARDEQFF
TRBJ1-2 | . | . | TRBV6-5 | TGTGCCAGCAGGAGGGACCGCACTAACTATGGCTACACCTTC | CASRRDRTNYGYTF
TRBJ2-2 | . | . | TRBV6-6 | TGTGCCAGCAGTAGAGCCGGGGCCGGGGAGCTGTTTTTT | CASSRAGAGELFF
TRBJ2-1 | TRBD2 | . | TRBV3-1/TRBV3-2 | TGTGCCAGCAGCCAAGAAGCCCTCCATAGCGGGAGACGAAATGAGCAGTTCTTC | CASSQEALHSGRRNEQFF
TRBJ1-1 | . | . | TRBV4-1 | TGCGCCAGCAGCCCACTGACCTTTCTGGACACTGAAGCTTTCTTT | CASSPLTFLDTEAFF
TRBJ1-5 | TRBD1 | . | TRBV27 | TGTGCCAGTTGCCCAATCACCCCCGCGGAGGGGGCCCAAAATCAGCCCCAGCATTTT | CASCPITPAEGAQNQPQHF
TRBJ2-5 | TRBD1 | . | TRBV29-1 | TGCAGCGTCCGGACAGGGGCAGGAGAGACCCAGTACTTC | CSVRTGAGETQYF
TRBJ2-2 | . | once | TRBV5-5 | TGTGCCAGCACAGGGATAGGCACCGGGGAGCTGTTTTTT | CASTGIGTGELFF
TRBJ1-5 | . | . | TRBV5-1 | TGCGCCAGCAGCGAGGGGCTCAATCAGCCCCAGCATTTT | CASSEGLNQPQHF
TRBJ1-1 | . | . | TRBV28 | TGTGCCAGCAGCCTACCACTGACAGCAAACACTGAAGCTTTCTTT | CASSLPLTANTEAFF
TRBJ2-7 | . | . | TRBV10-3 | TGTGCCATCAGTGAGGTGGAGGGCGTTCTCTCCTACGAGCAGTACTTC | CAISEVEGVLSYEQYF
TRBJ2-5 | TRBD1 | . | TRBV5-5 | TGTGCCAGCAGCCCGCGGACAGGGGGGCAGACCCAGTACTTC | CASSPRTGGQTQYF